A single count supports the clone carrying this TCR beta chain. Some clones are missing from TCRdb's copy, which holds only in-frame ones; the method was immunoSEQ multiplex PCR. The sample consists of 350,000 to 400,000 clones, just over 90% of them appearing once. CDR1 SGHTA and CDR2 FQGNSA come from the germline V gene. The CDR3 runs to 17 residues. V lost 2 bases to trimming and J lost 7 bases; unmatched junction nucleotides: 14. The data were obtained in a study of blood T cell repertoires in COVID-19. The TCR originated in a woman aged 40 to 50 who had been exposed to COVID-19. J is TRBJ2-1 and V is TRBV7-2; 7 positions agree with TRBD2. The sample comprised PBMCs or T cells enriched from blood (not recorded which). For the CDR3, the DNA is TGTGCCAGCAGCTTATCTGCGGGAGCAGGTGCTCGAAATGAGCAGTTCTTC. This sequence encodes CASSLSAGAGARNEQFF.